The rows below give T cell receptor beta chains drawn from one sample of a study of early stage breast cancer tumors. This table comes from immunoSEQ multiplex PCR, and its TCRdb copy is limited to in-frame clones, with some not included. This sample has about 72,000 clones, with 70% to 85% found just once. The sample consisted of blood. These receptors were obtained from a person aged 55-75 years with breast cancer. The CDR3 runs from the conserved cysteine through the conserved F or W. A D gene is named only where the DNA matches it firmly. Size is omitted from some rows. Given values are once, few, many or a class for expanded clones.

11	TRBV30	TRBJ1-1	.	.	CAWGRNTEAFF	TGTGCCTGGGGAAGGAACACTGAAGCTTTCTTT
14	TRBV7-2	TRBJ2-7	TRBD1	.	CASSADRGPYEQYF	TGTGCCAGCAGCGCGGACAGGGGGCCGTACGAGCAGTACTTC
12	TRBV10-3	TRBJ2-7	TRBD2	.	CAIAGGPGEQYF	TGTGCCATCGCGGGAGGGCCGGGGGAGCAGTACTTC
13	TRBV6-1	TRBJ1-1	.	once	CASSESVNTEAFF	TGTGCCAGCAGTGAATCGGTGAACACTGAAGCTTTCTTT
13	TRBV27	TRBJ1-1	TRBD1	.	CASSQTGGTEAFF	TGTGCCAGCAGCCAGACAGGGGGAACTGAAGCTTTCTTT
15	TRBV7-2	TRBJ2-7	.	.	CASSPSPAQSYEQYF	TGTGCCAGCAGCCCCTCGCCCGCCCAGTCCTACGAGCAGTACTTC
11	TRBV27	TRBJ2-7	.	few	CASSSAYEQYF	TGTGCCAGCAGTTCAGCCTACGAGCAGTACTTC
11	TRBV5-4	TRBJ1-3	.	.	CASSWENTIYF	TGTGCCAGCAGCTGGGAAAACACCATATATTTT
16	TRBV19	TRBJ1-5	TRBD1	few	CASSMGTGNSNQPQHF	TGTGCCAGTAGTATGGGGACAGGGAACAGCAATCAGCCCCAGCATTTT
14	TRBV10-3	TRBJ1-2	.	.	CAISELGVEYGYTF	TGTGCCATCAGTGAGTTGGGGGTTGAGTATGGCTACACCTTC
16	TRBV5-6	TRBJ2-1	TRBD1	.	CASSLFQGETYNEQFF	TGTGCCAGCAGCTTGTTTCAGGGGGAGACCTACAATGAGCAGTTCTTC
13	TRBV11-3	TRBJ2-1	.	.	CASSGGPYNEQFF	TGTGCCAGCAGCGGGGGCCCCTACAATGAGCAGTTCTTC
17	TRBV19	TRBJ1-1	TRBD1	.	CASTGTGTGNFQTEAFF	TGTGCCAGTACGGGAACTGGGACAGGGAATTTCCAAACTGAAGCTTTCTTT
15	TRBV2	TRBJ2-2	TRBD1	.	CASCHRGLNTGELFF	TGTGCCAGCTGTCACAGGGGGCTGAACACCGGGGAGCTGTTTTTT
16	TRBV4-1	TRBJ2-3	.	.	CASSQGRASSTDTQYF	TGCGCCAGCAGCCAAGGTCGGGCCTCTAGCACAGATACGCAGTATTTT
14	TRBV6-1	TRBJ1-2	.	.	CASSSRRAGHGYTF	TGTGCCAGCTCATCCCGTCGTGCAGGGCACGGCTACACCTTC
14	TRBV4-1	TRBJ1-5	.	few	CASSQPGHPVPQHF	TGCGCCAGCAGCCAACCGGGACATCCGGTGCCCCAGCATTTT
14	TRBV6-4	TRBJ1-6	.	medium-sized	CASSRQNDNSPLHF	TGTGCCAGCAGCCGACAGAACGATAATTCACCCCTCCACTTT
14	TRBV25-1	TRBJ2-7	.	.	CASSAGAGAKEQYF	TGTGCCAGCAGTGCAGGGGCAGGGGCGAAGGAGCAGTACTTC
16	TRBV19	TRBJ2-4	TRBD1	.	CASSMRPGTAKNIQYF	TGTGCCAGTAGTATGAGGCCCGGGACAGCAAAAAACATTCAGTACTTC
15	TRBV5-1	TRBJ2-7	.	.	CASSPDGGRGYEQYF	TGCGCCAGCAGCCCGGATGGGGGGCGCGGCTACGAGCAGTACTTC
13	TRBV2	TRBJ1-2	.	few	CASRVEGGGGYTF	TGTGCCAGCAGAGTGGAGGGTGGCGGGGGCTACACCTTC
15	TRBV9	TRBJ1-6	TRBD1	.	CASSIRTGRNSPLHF	TGTGCCAGCAGCATTAGGACAGGGCGTAATTCACCCCTCCACTTT
12	TRBV29-1	TRBJ2-7	.	.	CSVGGPPYEQYF	TGCAGCGTTGGGGGCCCGCCCTACGAGCAGTACTTC
18	TRBV15	TRBJ2-7	.	.	CATSRGTGRGSFPYEQYF	TGTGCCACCAGCAGAGGGACCGGGAGAGGATCGTTTCCCTACGAGCAGTACTTC
15	TRBV6-1	TRBJ2-7	TRBD1	.	CASSEQGADSYEQYF	TGTGCCAGCAGTGAACAGGGGGCGGACTCCTACGAGCAGTACTTC
16	TRBV19	TRBJ1-5	.	.	CASSIGADSRGQPQHF	TGTGCCAGTAGTATCGGCGCTGACAGCCGGGGCCAGCCCCAGCATTTT
16	TRBV7-9	TRBJ2-7	TRBD2	.	CASSFLGRGASYEQYF	TGTGCCAGCAGCTTCCTCGGGCGGGGGGCCTCCTACGAGCAGTACTTC
16	TRBV28	TRBJ1-3	.	.	CASSPGGSRTGNTIYF	TGTGCCAGCAGTCCCGGGGGTTCGAGAACTGGAAACACCATATATTTT
15	TRBV9	TRBJ2-7	.	.	CASSVGGRNKAEQYF	TGTGCCAGCAGCGTAGGCGGCAGGAATAAGGCCGAGCAGTACTTC
13	TRBV2	TRBJ1-2	.	.	CASSAGSNYGYTF	TGTGCCAGCAGTGCCGGGAGCAACTATGGCTACACCTTC
14	TRBV15	TRBJ2-5	.	.	CATSRVAAQETQYF	TGTGCCACCAGCAGGGTGGCGGCCCAAGAGACCCAGTACTTC
14	TRBV19	TRBJ1-2	.	few	CASSIPGDLYGYTF	TGTGCCAGTAGTATCCCAGGGGACCTTTATGGCTACACCTTC
12	TRBV29-1	TRBJ2-4	TRBD2	.	CSVVGTSLIQYF	TGCAGCGTTGTGGGGACTAGCCTTATTCAGTACTTC
14	TRBV4-1	TRBJ2-7	.	.	CASSQAQVPYEQYF	TGCGCCAGCAGCCAAGCTCAGGTACCCTACGAGCAGTACTTC
14	TRBV19	TRBJ1-5	TRBD1	few	CASSVNPGGQPQHF	TGTGCCAGTAGTGTGAATCCAGGGGGTCAGCCCCAGCATTTT
15	TRBV11-2	TRBJ2-7	TRBD2	.	CASSFGRGVTYEQYF	TGTGCCAGCAGCTTCGGTCGGGGGGTGACCTACGAGCAGTACTTC
12	TRBV5-1	TRBJ1-1	.	.	CASNSEGRGAFF	TGCGCCAGCAATTCGGAGGGGAGGGGAGCTTTCTTT
14	TRBV2	TRBJ2-7	TRBD2	once	CASSEPGGVGEQYF	TGTGCCAGCAGTGAACCCGGGGGGGTTGGCGAGCAGTACTTC
14	TRBV19	TRBJ2-5	.	.	CASSIWDIGSTQYF	TGTGCCAGTAGTATATGGGACATAGGATCGACCCAGTACTTC
11	TRBV2	TRBJ2-7	TRBD2	.	CASLGGYEQYF	TGTGCCAGCCTCGGGGGGTACGAGCAGTACTTC
14	TRBV19	TRBJ2-7	TRBD2	few	CASSSGLASYEQYF	TGTGCCAGTAGCTCTGGACTAGCGAGCTACGAGCAGTACTTC
17	TRBV14	TRBJ2-3	TRBD2	.	CASSQDRRGGSTDTQYF	TGTGCCAGCAGCCAAGATCGTCGGGGGGGTAGCACAGATACGCAGTATTTT
16	TRBV27	TRBJ2-2	.	.	CASSFGGSGNTGELFF	TGTGCCAGCAGTTTTGGTGGTTCTGGGAACACCGGGGAGCTGTTTTTT
14	TRBV19	TRBJ2-1	TRBD2	once	CASRQAGSYNEQFF	TGTGCCAGTAGGCAAGCGGGGTCCTACAATGAGCAGTTCTTC
16	TRBV7-8	TRBJ1-5	.	.	CASSPTPGFLDQPQHF	TGTGCCAGCAGCCCAACCCCCGGGTTCCTCGATCAGCCCCAGCATTTT
16	TRBV7-3	TRBJ1-3	.	.	CASSLTGASSGNTIYF	TGTGCCAGCAGCTTAACAGGAGCCAGCTCTGGAAACACCATATATTTT
15	TRBV18	TRBJ2-7	.	.	CASSLLGLTLYEQYF	TGTGCCAGCTCACTCCTTGGTCTAACCCTCTACGAGCAGTACTTC
16	TRBV7-8	TRBJ2-6	.	.	CASSRITGSGANVLTF	TGTGCCAGCAGTCGAATAACAGGTTCTGGGGCCAACGTCCTGACTTTC
10	TRBV29-1	TRBJ2-4	.	.	CSVAQDAQYF	TGCAGCGTCGCCCAAGATGCGCAGTACTTC
14	TRBV6-1	TRBJ2-7	.	.	CASSPEVLPNEQYF	TGTGCCAGCAGTCCAGAGGTCCTACCCAACGAGCAGTACTTC